A selection of T cell receptor beta chains follows, all from one sample in a study of blood T cell repertoires in COVID-19. Sequencing was performed with immunoSEQ multiplex PCR; in TCRdb, only in-frame clones are kept and a portion is missing. In the table there are about 200,000 clones, approximately 85% of which are singletons. Sequences were obtained from peripheral blood. The source of these receptors is a woman in her seventies with active or convalescent COVID-19. The CDR3 runs from the conserved cysteine through the conserved F or W. A D gene is named only where the DNA matches it firmly. Not every row has a clone size; where given, it reads once, few, many or a size class.

v_gene	j_gene	d_gene	abundance	CDR3aa	CDR3nt
TRBV9	TRBJ1-2	TRBD1	-	CASSVATGQGDGYTF	TGTGCCAGCAGCGTAGCTACTGGACAGGGGGATGGCTACACCTTC
TRBV7-3	TRBJ2-1	TRBD2	-	CASSYRYWTSGRSSYNEQFF	TGTGCCAGCAGCTACCGATATTGGACTAGCGGGAGGAGCTCCTACAATGAGCAGTTCTTC
TRBV2	TRBJ2-3	TRBD2	-	CASRIGTSGRATSDTQYF	TGTGCCAGCAGGATTGGGACTAGCGGGAGGGCCACCAGCGATACGCAGTATTTT
TRBV10-3	TRBJ2-2	-	-	CASGTTGELFF	TGTGCCTCGGGGACAACCGGGGAGCTGTTTTTT
TRBV30	TRBJ2-3	-	once	CAWGLPAGSTDTQYF	TGTGCCTGGGGACTTCCGGCGGGGAGCACAGATACGCAGTATTTT
TRBV2	TRBJ1-1	TRBD1	-	CASRSPTGTGGRNTEAFF	TGTGCCAGCAGAAGCCCCACCGGGACAGGGGGTCGGAACACTGAAGCTTTCTTT
TRBV5-1	TRBJ2-1	-	-	CASSSPSGYANEQFF	TGCGCCAGCAGCTCCCCCAGCGGGTACGCCAATGAGCAGTTCTTC
TRBV4-1	TRBJ2-1	-	-	CASSQSGAGLSYNEQFF	TGCGCCAGCAGCCAGAGTGGAGCGGGCCTCTCCTACAATGAGCAGTTCTTC
TRBV5-1	TRBJ2-3	TRBD2	-	CASSLALAVGTDTQYF	TGCGCCAGCAGCTTGGCGCTAGCGGTGGGCACAGATACGCAGTATTTT
TRBV29-1	TRBJ2-1	TRBD2	-	CSVAGTSVQKGSYNEQFF	TGCAGCGTTGCGGGCACTAGCGTTCAGAAGGGCTCCTACAATGAGCAGTTCTTC
TRBV5-4	TRBJ1-2	-	few	CASSLDRANYGYTF	TGTGCCAGCAGCTTGGACAGGGCAAACTATGGCTACACCTTC
TRBV2	TRBJ2-2	-	-	CASSLVGPSGELFF	TGTGCCAGCAGTTTGGTGGGGCCCTCCGGGGAGCTGTTTTTT
TRBV5-8	TRBJ2-7	-	-	CASSPRTLSTYEQYF	TGTGCCAGCAGCCCTCGGACACTTTCTACCTACGAGCAGTACTTC
TRBV21-1	TRBJ2-7	-	few	CASSKEGGIGLAGGSPAYEQYF	TGTGCCAGCAGCAAGGAAGGAGGGATTGGACTAGCGGGAGGCTCGCCAGCTTACGAGCAGTACTTC
TRBV6-1	TRBJ2-3	-	-	CASSGDSRRGGHSTDTQYF	TGTGCCAGCAGTGGGGACAGCCGACGTGGGGGGCATAGCACAGATACGCAGTATTTT
TRBV12-3/TRBV12-4	TRBJ1-2	TRBD1	few	CASRQTGGYGYTF	TGTGCCAGCAGACAGACAGGGGGCTATGGCTACACCTTC
TRBV5-1	TRBJ1-1	-	-	CASGRVPGRVTEAFF	TGCGCCAGCGGCAGGGTACCAGGCAGGGTGACTGAAGCTTTCTTT
TRBV5-1	TRBJ1-1	-	-	CASSFAGGDTEAFF	TGCGCCAGCAGCTTTGCGGGAGGGGACACTGAAGCTTTCTTT
TRBV21-1	TRBJ2-1	-	-	CASTLPLAGVVNEQFF	TGTGCCAGCACCTTACCTCTAGCGGGAGTTGTGAATGAGCAGTTCTTC
TRBV19	TRBJ1-5	TRBD1	-	CASSIAPLGGNSNQPQHF	TGTGCCAGTAGTATAGCCCCCTTAGGGGGCAATAGCAATCAGCCCCAGCATTTT
TRBV28	TRBJ2-5	-	-	CASSSLQGWRETQYF	TGTGCCAGCAGTTCCCTTCAGGGATGGAGAGAGACCCAGTACTTC
TRBV7-9	TRBJ2-7	TRBD2	-	CASSVNPGTSGKVHEQYF	TGTGCCAGCAGCGTAAACCCGGGGACTAGCGGGAAGGTCCACGAGCAGTACTTC
TRBV18	TRBJ1-2	TRBD1	-	CASSAESTGDYGYTF	TGTGCCAGCTCCGCAGAATCGACAGGGGACTATGGCTACACCTTC
TRBV28	TRBJ2-7	TRBD1	-	CASSLTGGLPYEQYF	TGTGCCAGCAGTTTGACAGGGGGTCTACCCTACGAGCAGTACTTC